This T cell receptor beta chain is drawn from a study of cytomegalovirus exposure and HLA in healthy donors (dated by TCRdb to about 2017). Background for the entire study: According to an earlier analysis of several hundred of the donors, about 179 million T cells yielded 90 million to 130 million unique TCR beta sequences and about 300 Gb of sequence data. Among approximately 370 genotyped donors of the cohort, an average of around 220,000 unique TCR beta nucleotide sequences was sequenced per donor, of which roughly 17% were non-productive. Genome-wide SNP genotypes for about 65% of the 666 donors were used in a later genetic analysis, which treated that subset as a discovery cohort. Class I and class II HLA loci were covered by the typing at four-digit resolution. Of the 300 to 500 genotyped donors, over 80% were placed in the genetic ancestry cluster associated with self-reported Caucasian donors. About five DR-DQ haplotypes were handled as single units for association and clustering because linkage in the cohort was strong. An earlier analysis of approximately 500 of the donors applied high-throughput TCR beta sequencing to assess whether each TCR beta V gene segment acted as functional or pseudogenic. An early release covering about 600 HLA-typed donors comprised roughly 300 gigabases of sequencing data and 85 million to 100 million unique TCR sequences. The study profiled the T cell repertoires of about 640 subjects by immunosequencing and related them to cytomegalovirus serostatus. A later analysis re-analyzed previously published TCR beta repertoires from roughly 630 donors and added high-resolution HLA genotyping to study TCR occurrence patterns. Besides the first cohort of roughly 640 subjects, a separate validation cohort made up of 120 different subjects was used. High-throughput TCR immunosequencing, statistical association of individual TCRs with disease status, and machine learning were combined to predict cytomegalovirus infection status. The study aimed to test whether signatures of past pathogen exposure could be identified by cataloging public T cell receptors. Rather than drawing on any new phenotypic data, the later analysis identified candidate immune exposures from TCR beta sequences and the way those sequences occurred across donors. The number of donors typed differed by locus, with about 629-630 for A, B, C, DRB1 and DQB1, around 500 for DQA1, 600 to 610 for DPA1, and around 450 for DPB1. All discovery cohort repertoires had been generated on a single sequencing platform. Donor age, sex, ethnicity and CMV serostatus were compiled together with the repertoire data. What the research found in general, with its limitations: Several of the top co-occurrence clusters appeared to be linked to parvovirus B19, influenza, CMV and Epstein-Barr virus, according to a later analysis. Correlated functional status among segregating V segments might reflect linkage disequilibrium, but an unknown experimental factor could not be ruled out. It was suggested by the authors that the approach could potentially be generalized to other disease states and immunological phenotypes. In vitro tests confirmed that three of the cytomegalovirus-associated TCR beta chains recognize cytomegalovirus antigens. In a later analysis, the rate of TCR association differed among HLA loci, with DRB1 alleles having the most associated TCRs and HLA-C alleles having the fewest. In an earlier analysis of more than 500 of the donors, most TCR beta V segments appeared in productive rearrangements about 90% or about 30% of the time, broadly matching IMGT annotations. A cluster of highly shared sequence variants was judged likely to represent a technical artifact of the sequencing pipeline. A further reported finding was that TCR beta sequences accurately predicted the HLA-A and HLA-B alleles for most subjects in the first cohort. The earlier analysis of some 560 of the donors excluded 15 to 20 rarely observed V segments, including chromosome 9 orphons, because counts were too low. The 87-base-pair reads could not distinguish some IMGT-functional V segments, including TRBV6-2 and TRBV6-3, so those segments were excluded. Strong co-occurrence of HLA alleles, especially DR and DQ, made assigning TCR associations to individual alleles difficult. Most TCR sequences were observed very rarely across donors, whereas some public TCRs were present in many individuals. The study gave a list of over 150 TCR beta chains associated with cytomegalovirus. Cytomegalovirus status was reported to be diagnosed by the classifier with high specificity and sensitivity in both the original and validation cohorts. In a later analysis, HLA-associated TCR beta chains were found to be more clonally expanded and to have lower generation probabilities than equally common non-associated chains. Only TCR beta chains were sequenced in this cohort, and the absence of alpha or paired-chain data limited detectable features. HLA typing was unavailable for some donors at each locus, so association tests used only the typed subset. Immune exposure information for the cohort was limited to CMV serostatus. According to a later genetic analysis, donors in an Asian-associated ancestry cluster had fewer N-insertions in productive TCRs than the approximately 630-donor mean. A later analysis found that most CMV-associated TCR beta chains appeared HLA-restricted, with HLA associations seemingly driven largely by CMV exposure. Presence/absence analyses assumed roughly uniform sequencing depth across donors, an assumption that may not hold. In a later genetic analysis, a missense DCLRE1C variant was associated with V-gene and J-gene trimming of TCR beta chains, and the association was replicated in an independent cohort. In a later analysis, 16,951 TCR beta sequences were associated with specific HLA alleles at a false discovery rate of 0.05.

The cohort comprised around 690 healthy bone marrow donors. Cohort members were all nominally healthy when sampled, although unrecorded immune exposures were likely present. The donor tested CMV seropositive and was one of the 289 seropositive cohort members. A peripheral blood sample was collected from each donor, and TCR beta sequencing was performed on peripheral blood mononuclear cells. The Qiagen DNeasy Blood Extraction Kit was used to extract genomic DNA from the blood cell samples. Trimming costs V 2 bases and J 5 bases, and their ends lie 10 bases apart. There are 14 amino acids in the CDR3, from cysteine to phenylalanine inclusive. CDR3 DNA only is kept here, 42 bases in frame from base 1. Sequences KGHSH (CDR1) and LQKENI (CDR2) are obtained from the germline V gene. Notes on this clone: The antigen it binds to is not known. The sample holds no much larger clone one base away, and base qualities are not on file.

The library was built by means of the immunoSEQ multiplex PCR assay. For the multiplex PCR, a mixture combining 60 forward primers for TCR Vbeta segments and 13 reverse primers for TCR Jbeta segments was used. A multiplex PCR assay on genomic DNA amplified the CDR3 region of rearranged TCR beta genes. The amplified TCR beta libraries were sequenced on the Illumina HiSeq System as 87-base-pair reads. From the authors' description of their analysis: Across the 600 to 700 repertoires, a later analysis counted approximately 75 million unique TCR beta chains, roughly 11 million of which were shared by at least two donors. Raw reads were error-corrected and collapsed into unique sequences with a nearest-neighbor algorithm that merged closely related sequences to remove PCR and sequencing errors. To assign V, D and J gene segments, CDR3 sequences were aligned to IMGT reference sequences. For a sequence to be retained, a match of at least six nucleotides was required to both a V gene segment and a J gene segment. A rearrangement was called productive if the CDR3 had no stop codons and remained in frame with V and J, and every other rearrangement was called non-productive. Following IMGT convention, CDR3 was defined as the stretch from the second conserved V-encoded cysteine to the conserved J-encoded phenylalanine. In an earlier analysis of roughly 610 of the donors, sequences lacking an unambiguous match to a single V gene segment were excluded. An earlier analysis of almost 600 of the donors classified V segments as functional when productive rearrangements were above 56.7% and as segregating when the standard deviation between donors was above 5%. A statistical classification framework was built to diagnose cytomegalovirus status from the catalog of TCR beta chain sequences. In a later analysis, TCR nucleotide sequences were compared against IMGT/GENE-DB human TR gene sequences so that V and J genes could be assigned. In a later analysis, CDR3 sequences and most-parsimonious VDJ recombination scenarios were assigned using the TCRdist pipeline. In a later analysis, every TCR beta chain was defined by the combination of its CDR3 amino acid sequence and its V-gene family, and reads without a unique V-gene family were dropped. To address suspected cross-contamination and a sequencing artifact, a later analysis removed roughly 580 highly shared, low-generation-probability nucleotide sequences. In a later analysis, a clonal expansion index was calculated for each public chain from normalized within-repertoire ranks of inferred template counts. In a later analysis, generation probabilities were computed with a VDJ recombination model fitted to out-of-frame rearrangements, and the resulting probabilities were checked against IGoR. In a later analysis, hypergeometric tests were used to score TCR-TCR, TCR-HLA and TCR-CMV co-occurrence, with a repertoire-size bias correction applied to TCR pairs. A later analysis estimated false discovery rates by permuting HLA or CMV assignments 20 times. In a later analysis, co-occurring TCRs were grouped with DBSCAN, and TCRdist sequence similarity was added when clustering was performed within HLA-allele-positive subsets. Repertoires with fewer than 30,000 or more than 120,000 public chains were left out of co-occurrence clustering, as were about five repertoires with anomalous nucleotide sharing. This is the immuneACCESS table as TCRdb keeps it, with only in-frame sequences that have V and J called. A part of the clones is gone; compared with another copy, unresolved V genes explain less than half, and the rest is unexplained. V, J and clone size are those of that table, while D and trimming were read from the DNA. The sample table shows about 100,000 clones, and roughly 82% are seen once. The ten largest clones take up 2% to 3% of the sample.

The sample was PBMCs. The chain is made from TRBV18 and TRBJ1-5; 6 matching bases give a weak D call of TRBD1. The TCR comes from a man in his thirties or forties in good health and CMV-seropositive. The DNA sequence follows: TGTGCCAGCTCACCAAGGACAGACCATCAGCCCCAGCATTTT. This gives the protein CASSPRTDHQPQHF.